These 26 T cell receptor beta chains were sequenced from one sample in a study of blood T cell repertoires in COVID-19. Data came from immunoSEQ multiplex PCR; TCRdb stores just in-frame clones and leaves some out. The sample holds 250,000 to 300,000 clones, approximately 90% seen once. Sequencing was done on a sample of peripheral blood. The source of these receptors is a woman aged 50 to 65 who had recovered from COVID-19.

The chain uses TRBV28 and TRBJ1-2, with 7 bases lining up with TRBD1. V shed 5 bases and J 5 bases; nucleotides not matched to a gene: 5. CDR1 and CDR2 from the germline V gene are MDHEN and SYDVKM. The length of the CDR3 is 13 residues. CDR3 DNA: TGTGCCAGCAGTGACAGGGCAGGTTATGGCTACACCTTC. Protein: CASSDRAGYGYTF.

The chain carries TRBV7-2 and TRBJ2-7; 12 bases match TRBD2. Germline V gene sequence: CDR1 SGHTA, CDR2 FQGNSA. The J segment lost 3 bases and the V segment lost 2 bases, leaving 5 bases of the junction unmatched. There are 16 residues in the CDR3. In DNA, the CDR3 is TGTGCCAGCAGCTTATCTAGCGGGGGGGCGATCTACGAGCAGTACTTC. Protein sequence: CASSLSSGGAIYEQYF.

The chain employs TRBV14 and TRBJ1-6; D not certain. Trimming removed 8 bases at V and 0 bases at J, with 8 bases between. The germline gives CDR1 SGHDN, CDR2 FVKESK. The CDR3 runs 14 residues. CDR3 nucleotide sequence: TGTGCCAGCGCCGTTAGCTCCTATAATTCACCCCTCCACTTT. This sequence encodes CASAVSSYNSPLHF.

The chain joins TRBV11-1 to TRBJ1-1; D gene unclear. V was pared by 5 bases and J by 5 bases, with 15 bases between. CDR1 and CDR2 (germline): SGHAT, FQDESV (reference sequence). The CDR3 consists of 14 residues. CDR3 protein: CASSRAKEKTEAFF. Written as DNA, the CDR3 is TGTGCCAGCAGCCGTGCGAAGGAGAAGACTGAAGCTTTCTTT.

The chain recombines TRBV7-9 with TRBJ2-7; 7 nucleotides line up with TRBD1. The CDR3 extends over 13 amino acids. The V gene end was trimmed by 5 bases and the J gene end by 6 bases; junction bases not matched to a gene: 7. The germline gives CDR1 SEHNR, CDR2 FQNEAQ (reference sequence). As DNA, the CDR3 is TGTGCCAGCAGCCTAGGGACAGTGGGCGAGCAGTACTTC. Encoded protein: CASSLGTVGEQYF.

The chain is built from TRBV5-6 and TRBJ1-1; weak D call: TRBD1 (5 bases). Deletions cut 0 bases from V and 10 bases from J, with 13 bases between. This CDR3 contains 13 residues. Looked up from germline, CDR1 is SGHDT and CDR2 is YYEEEE. In nucleotides, the CDR3 is TGTGCCAGCAGCTTGGCCGTTCGGGGGGGAGCTTTCTTT. This codes for CASSLAVRGGAFF.

This clone was seen only a few times. The V call is TRBV28, the J call TRBJ2-7; no clear D. The CDR3 sequence is 14 residues long. V lost 2 bases, J lost 4 bases, and 12 bases lay in between. Per the germline V gene, CDR1 is MDHEN and CDR2 is SYDVKM. The CDR3 protein is CASSLEPGRYEQYF. The CDR3 region has the DNA TGTGCCAGCAGTTTAGAGCCAGGTAGATACGAGCAGTACTTC. The variable domain in full, with the rest retrieved from reference TRBV28 and TRBJ2-7, is DVKVTQSSRYLVKRTGEKVFLECVQDMDHENMFWYRQDPGLGLRLIYFSYDVKMKEKGDIPEGYSVSREKKERFSLILESASTNQTSMYLCASSLEPGRYEQYFGPGTRLTVT.

The rearrangement uses TRBV19 and TRBJ2-5, with 10 positions matching TRBD1. With 9 bases clipped from V and 5 bases from J, the junction kept 9 bases outside the gene matches. The CDR3 is 14 amino acids. CDR1 LNHDA and CDR2 SQIVND come from the germline V gene (reference sequence). The CDR3 DNA is TGTGCCAGCAGGGACAGGGGAAGGGGGGAGACCCAGTACTTC. Amino acid sequence: CASRDRGRGETQYF.

This clone was recorded once. The genes are TRBV6-1 and TRBJ1-1; weak D call: TRBD1 (6 bases). V was trimmed by 3 bases and J by 3 bases, leaving 11 bases between them. Germline CDR1 MNHNS, CDR2 SASEGT. This CDR3 has 14 amino acids. The DNA of the CDR3 is TGTGCCAGCAGTGATCTGGGGGCTGACACTGAAGCTTTCTTT. Translation gives CASSDLGADTEAFF.

This clone is a singleton in its sample. V usage is TRBV6-9 and J usage is TRBJ2-7; D remains ambiguous. Germline lookup yields CDR1 MNHGY and CDR2 SVAAGI. The ends were cut back, 11 bases at V and 2 bases at J, with 10 bases in the middle. CDR3 length equals 11 residues. The CDR3 DNA reads TGTGCCGCTCGTGGCCCCTACGAGCAGTACTTC. Translating gives CAARGPYEQYF.

The chain combines TRBV18 with TRBJ2-6, with no clear D. The CDR3 covers 16 residues. The V gene lost 1 base and the J gene lost 1 base, with 8 bases spanning the gap. Germline CDR1 KGHSH, CDR2 LQKENI. CDR3 coding DNA: TGTGCCAGCTCACCACTCATGTTGTCTGGGGCCAACGTCCTGACTTTC. Protein: CASSPLMLSGANVLTF.

V gene TRBV28 combines with J gene TRBJ2-5; tentative D call: TRBD2 (5 bases). Germline V gene sequence: CDR1 MDHEN, CDR2 SYDVKM. The CDR3 totals 12 residues. V was shortened by 6 bases and J by 5 bases, with 10 bases between the two germline ends. The CDR3 nucleotides are TGTGCCAGCAGGGGTCCGGGGGAGACCCAGTACTTC. It is translated as CASRGPGETQYF.

The genes are TRBV7-2 and TRBJ2-5; D is undetermined. CDR3 length: 11 residues. Germline V lookup: CDR1 SGHTA, CDR2 FQGNSA. Trimming pared 8 bases from V and 2 bases from J, leaving 6 bases between. CDR3 protein: CASRRQETQYF. The CDR3 DNA is TGTGCCAGCCGGCGGCAAGAGACCCAGTACTTC.

Turning to this clone: Distinct nucleotide sequences in the sample also encode this CDR3. The rearrangement links TRBV30 to TRBJ2-5; 8 nucleotides line up with TRBD1. Losses at the gene ends were 2 bases for V and 6 bases for J; bases not matched to a gene: 2. The CDR3 sequence is 12 residues long. The germline gives CDR1 GTSNPN, CDR2 SVGIG (reference sequence). The CDR3 nucleotides are TGTGCCTGGAGTTACAGGGGGAAGACCCAGTACTTC. It specifies CAWSYRGKTQYF.

This chain links TRBV6-5 with TRBJ1-1, with D possibly TRBD1 on 5 matching bases. The CDR3 is made up of 15 amino acids. Germline-derived CDR1 and CDR2 are MNHEY and SVGAGI. V was pared by 6 bases and J by 3 bases, with 17 bases between. The CDR3 protein is CASRFVGAGDTEAFF. The CDR3 DNA follows: TGTGCCAGCAGGTTCGTCGGGGCGGGGGACACTGAAGCTTTCTTT.

The chain carries TRBV7-9 and TRBJ1-2; unclear D gene. Germline CDR1 reads SEHNR; CDR2 reads FQNEAQ (reference sequence). CDR3 size: 16 residues. V shed 3 bases and J shed 1 base, with 15 bases lying between them. In DNA form, the CDR3 reads TGTGCCAGCAGCTTCATCGGCCAGGCGAGTAACTATGGCTACACCTTC. Amino acids: CASSFIGQASNYGYTF. Full variable domain (outside the CDR3, taken from reference TRBV7-9 and TRBJ1-2): DTGVSQNPRHKITKRGQNVTFRCDPISEHNRLYWYRQTLGQGPEFLTYFQNEAQLEKSRLLSDRFSAERPKGSFSTLEIQRTEQGDSAMYLCASSFIGQASNYGYTFGSGTRLTVV.

The chain couples TRBV7-2 to TRBJ1-4, with 8 positions matching TRBD1. Germline CDR1 SGHTA, CDR2 FQGNSA. V was pared by 4 bases and J by 5 bases, with 6 bases of the junction left unmatched. The CDR3 is 15 amino acids. Here the CDR3 reads CASSSQTGENEKLFF. Written as DNA, the CDR3 is TGTGCCAGCAGCTCTCAGACAGGGGAAAATGAAAAACTGTTTTTT.

This sequence joins TRBV7-3 and TRBJ2-3, with TRBD2 matching 12 bases. The CDR3 loop spans 16 amino acids. Unmatched junction bases numbered 4, after V lost 5 bases and J lost 1 base. Per germline, CDR1 SGHTA and CDR2 FQGTGA. The CDR3 spells CASSRSSGGGTDTQYF. Here the CDR3 DNA reads TGTGCCAGCAGCCGTTCTAGCGGGGGGGGCACAGATACGCAGTATTTT.

The chain recombines TRBV24-1 with TRBJ2-2, with a tentative D call TRBD1 (6 bases). CDR3 length equals 14 residues. V was cut by 3 bases and J by 5 bases, with 9 bases left in between. The V gene's germline CDR1 is KGHDR and CDR2 SFDVKD. CDR3 in amino acids: CATSDPGVTGELFF. CDR3 coding DNA: TGTGCCACCAGTGATCCAGGGGTAACCGGGGAGCTGTTTTTT.

This clone was seen a handful of times. CDR3 in DNA: TGTGCCAGCAGCTTAGACAGTGGAGCCGTGGGGAGTGAGCAGTTCTTC. Amino acids: CASSLDSGAVGSEQFF. The chain links TRBV7-2 to TRBJ2-1; tentative D call: TRBD2 (5 bases). The CDR3 length is 16 residues. Per the germline V gene, CDR1 is SGHTA and CDR2 is FQGNSA. Trimming took off 1 base at V and 9 bases at J, with 19 bases between the two ends.

The CDR3 region is CATMTGTPGNTIYF. The CDR3 bases are TGTGCCACCATGACAGGGACCCCTGGAAACACCATATATTTT. The chain is built from TRBV6-5 and TRBJ1-3; TRBD1 aligns across 7 bases. Germline values: CDR1 MNHEY, CDR2 SVGAGI. J lost 2 bases, V lost 10 bases, and 8 bases had no gene match. The CDR3 is 14 amino acids.

The genes are TRBV2 and TRBJ1-5; a possible D gene is TRBD1 (5 bases). CDR3 length equals 13 residues. Trimming took 6 bases from V and 5 from J, leaving 11 bases between them. Germline loops: CDR1 SNHLY, CDR2 FYNNEI. In DNA form, the CDR3 reads TGTGCCAGCAGCAACAGGAACCATCAGCCCCAGCATTTT. Amino acids: CASSNRNHQPQHF.

This chain links TRBV19 with TRBJ1-5; possibly TRBD1 for D (5 bases). V lost 7 bases and J 1 base, leaving 14 bases between the germline ends. This CDR3 spans 15 amino acids. Germline CDR1 LNHDA, CDR2 SQIVND (reference sequence). As DNA, the CDR3 is TGTGCCAGTACTAGGTCTGGGGCGAGCAATCAGCCCCAGCATTTT. It is translated as CASTRSGASNQPQHF.

The V gene is TRBV6-2 or TRBV6-3, the J gene TRBJ2-5; tentatively, D is TRBD2 (7 bases). This CDR3 has 14 residues. Germline assignment: CDR1 MNHEY and CDR2 SVGEGT. Trimming shortened V by 5 bases and J by 3 bases, and 13 bases separated the two germline ends. CDR3 loop: CASSRGGSEETQYF. In DNA, the CDR3 is TGTGCCAGCAGTAGGGGGGGGTCGGAAGAGACCCAGTACTTC.

The J gene is TRBJ1-2, the V gene TRBV7-2, with 7 bases lining up with TRBD1. This CDR3 contains 15 residues. The germline CDR1 and CDR2 sequences are SGHTA and FQGNSA. Unmatched junction bases numbered 10, after V lost 5 bases and J lost 4 bases. CDR3 protein: CASSPRKGAVYGYTF. Written as DNA, the CDR3 is TGTGCCAGCAGCCCCCGTAAGGGGGCGGTCTATGGCTACACCTTC.

This chain links TRBV19 with TRBJ2-6; D gene uncertain. The germline CDR1 and CDR2 sequences are LNHDA and SQIVND (reference sequence). The CDR3 is 14 residues long. The V end was cut by 2 bases, the J end by 2 bases, with 4 bases between. The CDR3 nucleotides are TGTGCCAGTAGTATATCGGCTGGGGCCAACGTCCTGACTTTC. It encodes CASSISAGANVLTF.